Each of the 8 T cell receptor beta chains below was sequenced from the same sample in a study of blood T cell repertoires in COVID-19. Profiling relied on immunoSEQ multiplex PCR, and the TCRdb table lists in-frame clones only, not all of them. The sample contains approximately 290,000 clones, around 89% of which appear only once. Source material: peripheral blood. Source of these receptors: a man aged 30 to 39 with acute or convalescent COVID-19.

The rearrangement joins TRBV4-1 to TRBJ1-5; D is undetermined. Trimming removed 0 bases at V and 4 bases at J, with 4 bases between. CDR3 length: 13 residues. Germline V lookup: CDR1 MGHRA, CDR2 YSYEKL. The CDR3 is CASSQDINQPQHF. CDR3 DNA sequence: TGCGCCAGCAGCCAAGACATTAATCAGCCCCAGCATTTT.

The chain employs TRBV2 and TRBJ2-7; D uncertain. The length of the CDR3 is 12 residues. V was shortened by 9 bases and J by 2 bases, with 11 bases between the two germline ends. Germline lookup yields CDR1 SNHLY and CDR2 FYNNEI. Here the CDR3 DNA reads TGTGCCAGGCGGAACGGAGCCTACGAGCAGTACTTC. It encodes CARRNGAYEQYF.

CDR3 region: CASRVSFGGTEAFF. CDR3 nucleotide sequence: TGTGCCAGCAGGGTCTCTTTCGGAGGGACTGAAGCTTTCTTT. The chain uses TRBV6-6 and TRBJ1-1; D remains unclear. Germline lookup yields CDR1 MNHNY and CDR2 SVGAGI (reference sequence). CDR3 length: 14 residues. V was clipped by 6 bases and J by 5 bases, with 16 bases between them.

V usage is TRBV3-1 (or the pseudogene TRBV3-2) and J usage is TRBJ1-2; no clear D. Per the germline V gene, CDR1 is LGHDT and CDR2 is YNNKEL (reference sequence). The CDR3 contains 12 residues. V was cut by 2 bases and J by 7 bases, with 8 bases left in between. The CDR3: CASSQTTSGYTF. CDR3 sequence (DNA): TGTGCCAGCAGCCAAACTACTAGTGGCTACACCTTC.

The rearrangement links TRBV3-1 (or the pseudogene TRBV3-2) to TRBJ2-1, with D possibly matching TRBD2 (6 bases). The V gene's germline CDR1 is LGHDT and CDR2 YNNKEL (reference sequence). V lost 4 bases to trimming and J lost 4 bases, with 17 bases between them. The CDR3 covers 16 residues. CDR3 bases: TGTGCCAGCAGCCCTCGGGCCGCGGGGTTATACAATGAGCAGTTCTTC. It yields the protein CASSPRAAGLYNEQFF.

This chain connects TRBV7-8 to TRBJ2-2, with TRBD1 matching 12 bases. This CDR3 contains 17 residues. Germline CDR1 and CDR2: SGHVS and FQNEAQ. J gave up 4 bases and V 6 bases, and 9 bases lay outside the gene matches. The CDR3 DNA sequence: TGTGCCAGCAGATATACCAGGGACAGGGGGCTCACCGGGGAGCTGTTTTTT. It codes for CASRYTRDRGLTGELFF.

CDR3: CASSEQAGEVYEQYF. The CDR3 nucleotides read TGTGCCAGCAGTGAACAAGCGGGAGAAGTCTACGAGCAGTACTTC. The chain combines TRBV6-1 with TRBJ2-7; 8 bases line up with TRBD2. The CDR3 spans 15 residues. V lost 2 bases, J lost 3 bases, and 6 bases stayed unmatched. Germline V gene sequence: CDR1 MNHNS, CDR2 SASEGT.

The chain joins TRBV18 to TRBJ2-1, with TRBD2 matching over 9 bases. Trimming cost V 5 bases and J 2 bases; bases outside gene matches: 4. This CDR3 spans 15 amino acids. The germline gives CDR1 KGHSH, CDR2 LQKENI. The CDR3 coding sequence is TGTGCCAGCTCATCTAGCGGGGAGGCCTACAATGAGCAGTTCTTC. Amino acid sequence: CASSSSGEAYNEQFF.